Each of the 7 T cell receptor beta chains below was sequenced from the same sample in a study of spatial heterogeneity in lung cancer. TCRdb called the 5' RACE reads again in MiXCR, with one record for every CDR3 protein. The data show about 10,000 distinct CDR3 sequences, 6% to 7.5% seen once. Time point given: sample taken at primary tumor resection. Specimen: normal lung tissue next to the tumor, collected at surgery. Receptors originate from a male donor with early-stage non-small cell lung cancer.

This clonotype qualifies as medium-sized (0.01 to 0.1%). The V call is TRBV6-2 or TRBV6-3, the J call TRBJ2-2; the D gene could be TRBD1 or TRBD2 (5 bases each). V dropped 10 bases and J dropped 6 bases, with 18 bases sitting between them. CDR1 and CDR2 (germline): MNHEY, SVGEGT. CDR3 length: 14 amino acids. In DNA form, the CDR3 reads TGTGCCACCCGGGGACGTCGCGTTTCCGGGGAGCTGTTTTTT. Translation gives CATRGRRVSGELFF.

This clonotype was picked up many times. V and J are TRBV6-4 and TRBJ2-1; TRBD2 matches at 7 bases. Germline CDR1 and CDR2: MRHNA and SNTAGT. The junction had 11 bases not matched to a gene; V was cut back by 5 bases and J by 7 bases. The CDR3 extends over 15 amino acids. The chain's CDR3 is CASSPGTTKINEQFF. CDR3 DNA sequence: TGTGCCAGCAGTCCCGGGACTACGAAGATTAATGAGCAGTTCTTC.

The CDR3, as DNA: TGTGCCAGCAGTTTGTTGGCTAGCGGGGGGATGTACACAGATACGCAGTATTTT. It encodes CASSLLASGGMYTDTQYF. The chain combines TRBV27 with TRBJ2-3; 11 bases agree with TRBD2. Germline V gene lookup returns CDR1 MNHEY and CDR2 SMNVEV (reference sequence). There are 18 residues in the CDR3. V trimming: 3 bases; J trimming: 2 bases; junction bases outside the gene matches: 10.

This clonotype was observed many times. V and J are TRBV28 and TRBJ1-2; 8 bases map to TRBD1. V trimming: 6 bases; J trimming: 3 bases; junction bases outside the gene matches: 12. CDR3 length: 16 amino acids. Germline lookup yields CDR1 MDHEN and CDR2 SYDVKM. The CDR3 nucleotides are TGTGCCAGCAGGTCATACCAGGGGGCCGGTGACTATGGCTACACCTTC. Translation: CASRSYQGAGDYGYTF.

The J gene is TRBJ2-1, the V gene TRBV9; D possibly corresponds to TRBD2 (5 bases). The V gene's germline CDR1 is SGDLS and CDR2 YYNGEE. Trimming took off 1 base at V and 6 bases at J, with 11 bases between the two ends. The CDR3 extends over 14 amino acids. The CDR3 nucleotides are TGTGCCAGCAGCGTATATGAGGGTGCCAATGAGCAGTTCTTC. Its translation is CASSVYEGANEQFF.

This clonotype is labeled as medium-sized. This chain joins TRBV7-2 and TRBJ2-1; D call uncertain. V was pared by 3 bases and J by 8 bases, with 11 bases between. CDR1 SGHTA and CDR2 FQGNSA come from the germline V gene. This CDR3 has 13 amino acids. The CDR3 loop is CASSFGYSDEQFF. CDR3 nucleotides: TGTGCCAGCAGCTTCGGCTACTCTGATGAGCAGTTCTTC. Combining the CDR3 with reference TRBV7-2 and TRBJ2-1 gives the whole variable domain GAGVSQSPSNKVTEKGKDVELRCDPISGHTALYWYRQSLGQGLEFLIYFQGNSAPDKSGLPSDRFSAERTGGSVSTLTIQRTQQEDSAVYLCASSFGYSDEQFFGPGTRLTVL.

This clonotype showed up just a few times. The chain carries TRBV10-2 and TRBJ2-7; a weak D match, TRBD2 (6 bases). Germline V gene sequence: CDR1 WSHSY, CDR2 SAAADI. This CDR3 contains 12 residues. Trimming removed 7 bases at V and 2 bases at J, with 9 bases between. The CDR3 reads CASTPGAYEQYF. The CDR3 DNA is TGCGCCAGCACGCCGGGGGCCTACGAGCAGTACTTC.